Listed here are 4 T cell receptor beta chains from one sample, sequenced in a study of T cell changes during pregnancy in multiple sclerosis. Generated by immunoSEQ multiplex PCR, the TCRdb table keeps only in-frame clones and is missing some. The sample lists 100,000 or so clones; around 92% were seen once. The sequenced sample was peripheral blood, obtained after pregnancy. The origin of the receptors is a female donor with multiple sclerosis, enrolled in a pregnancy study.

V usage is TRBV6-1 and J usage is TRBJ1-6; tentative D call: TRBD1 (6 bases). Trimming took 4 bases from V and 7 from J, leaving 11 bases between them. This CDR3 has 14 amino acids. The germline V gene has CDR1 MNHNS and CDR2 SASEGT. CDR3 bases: TGTGCCAGCAGTGCGGCGCAGGGGAATTCACCCCTCCACTTT. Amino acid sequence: CASSAAQGNSPLHF.

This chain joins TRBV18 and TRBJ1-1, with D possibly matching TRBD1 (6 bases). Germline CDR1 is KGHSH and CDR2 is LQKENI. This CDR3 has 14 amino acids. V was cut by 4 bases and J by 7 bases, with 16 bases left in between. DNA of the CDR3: TGTGCCAGCTCACTGGGATTACGGACAGTTGAAGCTTTCTTT. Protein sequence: CASSLGLRTVEAFF. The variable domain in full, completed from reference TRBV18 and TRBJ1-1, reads NAGVMQNPRHLVRRRGQEARLRCSPMKGHSHVYWYRQLPEEGLKFMVYLQKENIIDESGMPKERFSAEFPKEGPSILRIQQVVRGDSAAYFCASSLGLRTVEAFFGQGTRLTVV.

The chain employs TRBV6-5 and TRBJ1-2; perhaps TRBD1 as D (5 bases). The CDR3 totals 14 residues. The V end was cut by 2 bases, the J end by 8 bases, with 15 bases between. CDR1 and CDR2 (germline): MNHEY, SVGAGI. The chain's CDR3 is CASSYGPRANGYTF. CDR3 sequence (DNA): TGTGCCAGCAGTTACGGACCCAGGGCTAACGGCTACACCTTC.

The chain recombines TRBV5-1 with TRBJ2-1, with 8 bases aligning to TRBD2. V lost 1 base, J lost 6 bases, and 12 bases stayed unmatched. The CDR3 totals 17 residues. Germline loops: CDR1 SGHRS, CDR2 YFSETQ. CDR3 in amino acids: CASSLRDGLASPNEQFF. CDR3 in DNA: TGCGCCAGCAGCTTGCGGGACGGACTAGCATCCCCCAATGAGCAGTTCTTC.